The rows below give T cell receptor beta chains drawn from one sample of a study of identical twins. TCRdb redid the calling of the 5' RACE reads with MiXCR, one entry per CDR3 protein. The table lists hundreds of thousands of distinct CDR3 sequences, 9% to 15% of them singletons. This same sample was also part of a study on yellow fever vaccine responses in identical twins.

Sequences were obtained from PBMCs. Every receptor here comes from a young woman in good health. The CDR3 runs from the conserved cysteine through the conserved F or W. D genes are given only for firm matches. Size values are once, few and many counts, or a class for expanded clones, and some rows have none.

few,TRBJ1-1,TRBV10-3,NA,CAISESFSDQAFF,TGTGCCATCAGTGAGTCGTTCAGCGACCAAGCTTTCTTT
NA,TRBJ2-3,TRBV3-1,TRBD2,CASSQSLAGTDTQYF,TGTGCCAGCAGCCAATCTCTAGCGGGAACAGATACGCAGTATTTT
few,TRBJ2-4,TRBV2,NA,CASSPGPLAKNIQYF,TGTGCCAGCAGTCCGGGACCGCTAGCCAAAAACATTCAGTACTTC
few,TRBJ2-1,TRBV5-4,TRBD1,CASSWTGRDNEQFF,TGTGCCAGCAGCTGGACAGGACGCGACAATGAGCAGTTCTTC
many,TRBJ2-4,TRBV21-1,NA,CASFWTSLLAKNIQYF,TGTGCCAGCTTCTGGACCTCTCTACTAGCCAAAAACATTCAGTACTTC
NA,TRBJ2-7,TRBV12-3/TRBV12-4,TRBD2,CASSTLRLAGVSYEQYF,TGTGCCAGCAGTACCCTCCGACTAGCGGGAGTGAGCTACGAGCAGTACTTC
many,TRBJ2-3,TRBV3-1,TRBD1,CASSQQGADTQYF,TGTGCCAGCAGCCAGCAGGGGGCAGATACGCAGTATTTT
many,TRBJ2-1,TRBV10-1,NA,CASSDLGNNEQFF,TGCGCCAGCAGTGATTTAGGTAACAATGAGCAGTTCTTC
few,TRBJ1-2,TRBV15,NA,CATSRDYPGAAHGYGYTF,TGTGCCACCAGCAGAGATTACCCGGGGGCGGCCCACGGCTATGGCTACACCTTC
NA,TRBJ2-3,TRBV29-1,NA,CSVELGLGGSRTDTQYF,TGCAGCGTTGAACTGGGGCTAGGAGGGTCCCGCACAGATACGCAGTATTTT
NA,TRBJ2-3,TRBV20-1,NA,CSARRSSSTDTQYF,TGCAGTGCCCGGAGGAGTTCCAGCACAGATACGCAGTATTTT
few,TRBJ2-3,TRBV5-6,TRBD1,CASSGRDRGRDTQYF,TGTGCCAGCAGCGGCCGGGACAGGGGGCGAGATACGCAGTATTTT
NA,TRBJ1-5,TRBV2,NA,CASSEAFQPQHF,TGTGCCAGCAGTGAAGCTTTTCAGCCCCAGCATTTT
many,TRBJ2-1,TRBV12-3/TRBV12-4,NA,CASSLGAYNEQFF,TGTGCCAGCAGTTTAGGGGCCTACAATGAGCAGTTCTTC
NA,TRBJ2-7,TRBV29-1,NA,CSVGTDGSYEQYF,TGCAGCGTTGGCACGGACGGCTCCTACGAGCAGTACTTC
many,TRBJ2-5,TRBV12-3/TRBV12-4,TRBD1,CASSLDRGETQYF,TGTGCCAGCAGTTTGGACAGGGGCGAGACCCAGTACTTC
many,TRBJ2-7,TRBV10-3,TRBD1,CAIRKDRDLYEQYF,TGTGCCATCAGAAAGGACAGGGACCTCTACGAGCAGTACTTC
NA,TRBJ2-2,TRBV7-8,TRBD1,CASSPLQGAWTGELFF,TGTGCCAGCAGCCCGCTACAGGGGGCGTGGACCGGGGAGCTGTTTTTT
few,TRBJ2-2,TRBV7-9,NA,CASSFLSDGELFF,TGTGCCAGCAGCTTCTTGAGTGACGGGGAGCTGTTTTTT
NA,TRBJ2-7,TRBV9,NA,CASSPNQVQISEQYF,TGTGCCAGCAGCCCCAACCAGGTCCAGATAAGCGAGCAGTACTTC
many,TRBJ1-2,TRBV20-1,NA,CSASRGDYGYTF,TGCAGTGCCAGTCGGGGTGACTATGGCTACACCTTC
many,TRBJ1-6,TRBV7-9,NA,CASSLWQGYNSPLHF,TGTGCCAGCAGCTTATGGCAGGGCTATAATTCACCCCTCCACTTT
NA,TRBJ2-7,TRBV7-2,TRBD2,CASSPSSGRVYEQYF,TGTGCCAGCAGCCCCTCTAGCGGGCGGGTCTACGAGCAGTACTTC
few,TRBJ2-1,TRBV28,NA,CASTGAMSSYNEQFF,TGTGCCAGCACCGGGGCTATGAGCTCCTACAATGAGCAGTTCTTC
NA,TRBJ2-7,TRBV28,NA,CASISTGSHSYEQYF,TGTGCCAGCATCTCGACAGGATCACACTCCTACGAGCAGTACTTC
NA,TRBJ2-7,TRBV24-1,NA,CATSDSYFSEQYF,TGTGCCACCAGTGATTCATATTTTTCCGAGCAGTACTTC
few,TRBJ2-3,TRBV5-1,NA,CASSLVSGDSSDTQYF,TGCGCCAGCAGCTTGGTTTCGGGAGATTCTTCAGATACGCAGTATTTT
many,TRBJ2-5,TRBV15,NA,CATSRDQGPFYQYF,TGTGCCACCAGCAGAGATCAGGGACCTTTTTACCAGTACTTC
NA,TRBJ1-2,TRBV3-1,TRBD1,CASSHGTGVPNYGYTF,TGTGCCAGCAGCCACGGGACAGGGGTTCCGAACTATGGCTACACCTTC
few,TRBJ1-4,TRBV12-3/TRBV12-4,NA,CASSDTRELFF,TGTGCCAGCAGTGACACGCGAGAACTGTTTTTT
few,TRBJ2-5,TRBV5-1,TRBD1,CASTNTQGMTQYF,TGCGCCAGCACCAACACACAGGGGATGACCCAGTACTTC
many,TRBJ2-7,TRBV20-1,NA,CSAGRGLGSYEQYF,TGCAGTGCTGGGCGGGGTTTGGGCTCCTACGAGCAGTACTTC
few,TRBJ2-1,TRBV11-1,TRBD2,CASSLPSYGTSGYNEQFF,TGTGCCAGCAGCTTACCGTCTTACGGGACTAGCGGATACAATGAGCAGTTCTTC